Below, one TCR beta chain is given with its context. Its antigen is unknown. This sample is drawn from a study of blood T cells in healthy people across ages. Study observations and caveats: Age brought a roughly linear fall in TCR beta diversity measured per million T cells.

The authors ran a second PCR of 7 to 11 cycles using a sample-barcoded 5' primer and a J-beta primer mix. With 12 random nucleotides, a template-switch adaptor tagged each individual cDNA molecule. Every individual sample yielded 2.5 million or more paired-end reads (each containing CDR3). TCRdb passed the 5' RACE reads through MiXCR, listing each CDR3 protein once. The data hold 1.5 million to 1.9 million distinct CDR3 sequences, with approximately 43% observed a single time. Germline V lookup: CDR1 SGHRS, CDR2 YFSETQ. The CDR3 loop spans 15 amino acids. Trimming stripped 0 bases from V and 3 bases from J, with 13 bases between.

V is TRBV5-1 and J is TRBJ2-7; possible D gene TRBD2, 5 bases. Sequenced material: blood. The receptor was derived from a woman aged 18 to 35 in good health. This CDR3 reads CASSLERAFYYEQYF. The CDR3 bases are TGCGCCAGCAGCTTGGAGAGGGCCTTTTACTACGAGCAGTACTTC.